These 24 T cell receptor beta chains share one sample of origin, sequenced in a study of CD8+CD57+ T cells in acquired aplastic anemia. Investigators profiled TCR beta VDJ and CDR3 from genomic DNA template. TCRdb passed the reads through MiXCR, listing each CDR3 protein once. The repertoire has around 180,000 distinct CDR3 sequences, around three fifths of them found once; the top ten carry around 46%. The sequencing sample was made of sorted CD4+, CD8+, or CD8+CD57+ T cells (not recorded which) from PBMCs. The receptors here all came from a human donor with severe aplastic anemia or a healthy control (not recorded which).

V gene TRBV9 combines with J gene TRBJ2-2; D gene ambiguous. Germline V gene lookup returns CDR1 SGDLS and CDR2 YYNGEE. There are 11 residues in the CDR3. The V and J ends lost 9 bases and 6 bases respectively, with 9 bases between them. This CDR3 is CATERSGELFF. The CDR3 DNA reads as TGTGCCACAGAAAGGTCCGGGGAGCTGTTTTTT.

The V gene is TRBV11-2, the J gene TRBJ2-1; TRBD2 agrees at 7 bases. The J segment lost 4 bases and the V segment lost 5 bases, leaving 2 bases of the junction unmatched. This CDR3 contains 13 residues. CDR1 is SGHAT and CDR2 is FQNNGV in the germline V gene. CDR3 protein: CASSRGGYNEQFF. The DNA of the CDR3 is TGTGCCAGCAGCCGGGGAGGGTACAATGAGCAGTTCTTC.

This rearrangement joins TRBV20-1 to TRBJ2-5, with TRBD2 matching over 16 bases. The junction had 9 bases not matched to a gene; V was cut back by 2 bases and J by 9 bases. This CDR3 contains 16 residues. Germline CDR1 is DFQATT and CDR2 is SNEGSKA (reference sequence). The CDR3 here is CSARKITGTSGGAQYF. The DNA of the CDR3 is TGCAGTGCTAGAAAGATTACCGGGACTAGCGGGGGGGCCCAGTACTTC.

This rearrangement joins TRBV9 to TRBJ1-3; D remains ambiguous. Germline V lookup: CDR1 SGDLS, CDR2 YYNGEE. The length of the CDR3 is 16 residues. V gave up 0 bases and J gave up 0 bases, with 10 bases separating them. The CDR3 is CASSVGDTFSGNTIYF. The CDR3 DNA follows: TGTGCCAGCAGCGTAGGGGATACTTTCTCTGGAAACACCATATATTTT. Using reference TRBV9 and TRBJ1-3 for the parts outside the CDR3, the full variable domain is DSGVTQTPKHLITATGQRVTLRCSPRSGDLSVYWYQQSLDQGLQFLIQYYNGEERAKGNILERFSAQQFPDLHSELNLSSLELGDSALYFCASSVGDTFSGNTIYFGEGSWLTVV.

This rearrangement joins TRBV29-1 to TRBJ2-5, with 8 bases identical to TRBD1. This CDR3 spans 13 amino acids. Germline V gene lookup returns CDR1 SQVTM and CDR2 ANQGSEA. V shed 7 bases, J shed 7 bases, and the junction held 11 bases outside the gene matches. CDR3 sequence reads: CSAAYRGTGTQYF. The CDR3 DNA follows: TGCAGCGCCGCCTACAGAGGGACAGGGACCCAGTACTTC.

This clonotype was counted a single time. This rearrangement joins TRBV10-2 to TRBJ2-2; no reliable D call. This CDR3 has 12 amino acids. Trimming took 10 bases from V and 2 from J, leaving 8 bases between them. Germline CDR1 and CDR2: WSHSY and SAAADI. The CDR3 nucleotides read TGCGCCACCCGAATTAACACCGGGGAGCTGTTTTTT. Amino acids: CATRINTGELFF.

This chain connects TRBV20-1 to TRBJ1-1, with D possibly matching TRBD1 (5 bases). CDR1 is DFQATT, CDR2 SNEGSKA, per germline (reference sequence). The ends were cut back, 1 base at V and 0 bases at J, with 24 bases in the middle. The CDR3 length is 19 residues. DNA for the CDR3: TGCAGTGCTAGAGGCTGGACATTCGCCGGAAGTACTATGAACACTGAAGCTTTCTTT. It specifies CSARGWTFAGSTMNTEAFF.

The gene calls are TRBV7-9 and TRBJ2-7; TRBD2 matches 12 bases. The CDR3 runs to 13 residues. Losses at the gene ends were 7 bases for V and 6 bases for J; bases not matched to a gene: 4. Germline V lookup: CDR1 SEHNR, CDR2 FQNEAQ (reference sequence). The CDR3 protein is CASTGLAGFEQYF. The CDR3 coding sequence is TGTGCCAGCACCGGACTAGCGGGGTTCGAGCAGTACTTC.

As to this clonotype: Relative to the germline gene, one junction end is altered; a read error may explain this. The chain is built from TRBV14 and TRBJ2-2; D gene ambiguous. The CDR3 totals 17 residues. The germline CDR1 and CDR2 sequences are SGHDN and FVKESK. The CDR3 DNA reads as TGTGCCAGCAGCAAAGAGGCCCTCATAGGGCGGACCGGGGAGCTGTTTTTT. It translates to CASSKEALIGRTGELFF.

The chain carries TRBV10-3 and TRBJ1-2; 7 positions match TRBD1. Germline CDR1 and CDR2: ENHRY and SYGVKD. This CDR3 spans 14 amino acids. Trimming removed 6 bases from V and 6 bases from J; junction bases left unmatched: 10. The CDR3 coding sequence is TGTGCCATCAGACGACCGACAGGGTATAATGGCTACACCTTC. As protein: CAIRRPTGYNGYTF.

This clonotype has only a few counts. This chain links TRBV10-3 with TRBJ2-5; 9 bases are shared with TRBD1. Germline CDR1 ENHRY, CDR2 SYGVKD. After removal of 2 bases from V and 5 bases from J, the junction contained 6 bases not matched to a gene. The CDR3 is 15 residues long. In nucleotides, the CDR3 is TGTGCCATCAGTGAGGGAACAGGGGGCAGCGAGACCCAGTACTTC. Its translation is CAISEGTGGSETQYF.

This chain connects TRBV10-3 to TRBJ1-2; D uncertain. V was shortened by 2 bases and J by 6 bases, with 16 bases between the two germline ends. CDR1 is ENHRY, CDR2 SYGVKD, per germline. The CDR3 has 15 amino acids. CDR3 bases: TGTGCCATCAGTGAGCGCGCCAATCGCGTGGATGGCTACACCTTC. It translates to CAISERANRVDGYTF.

There are many counts of this clonotype. CDR3 in DNA: TGTGCCACCAGCAGAGATCGGGGATTCTCCTACGAGCAGTACTTC. Translating gives CATSRDRGFSYEQYF. V gene TRBV15 combines with J gene TRBJ2-7, with D possibly being TRBD2 (5 bases). The CDR3 covers 15 residues. V was pared by 0 bases and J by 0 bases, with 9 bases between. The V gene's germline CDR1 is LNHNV and CDR2 YYDKDF (reference sequence).

The chain employs TRBV20-1 and TRBJ1-6; D may be TRBD1 (6 bases). Trimming stripped 5 bases from V and 10 bases from J, with 15 bases between. CDR1 DFQATT and CDR2 SNEGSKA come from the germline V gene (reference sequence). The length of the CDR3 is 13 residues. CDR3 residues: CSARAQGKSPLHF. CDR3 DNA sequence: TGCAGTGCTCGGGCCCAGGGGAAATCACCCCTCCACTTT.

This rearrangement joins TRBV7-8 to TRBJ2-7; unclear D gene. The CDR3 extends over 15 amino acids. V lost 3 bases to trimming and J lost 4 bases, with 16 bases between them. Per the germline V gene, CDR1 is SGHVS and CDR2 is FQNEAQ. The CDR3 spells CASSFSSGTRYEQYF. The CDR3 DNA sequence: TGTGCCAGCAGCTTCTCTTCCGGTACAAGATACGAGCAGTACTTC.

This chain connects TRBV20-1 to TRBJ1-5; tentatively, D is TRBD1 (5 bases). V was cut by 4 bases and J by 2 bases, with 15 bases left in between. Germline values: CDR1 DFQATT, CDR2 SNEGSKA (reference sequence). The CDR3 is 15 amino acids. The CDR3 protein is CSATPRGVGNQPQHF. DNA for the CDR3: TGCAGTGCTACCCCACGGGGGGTGGGCAATCAGCCCCAGCATTTT.

The J gene is TRBJ2-7, the V gene TRBV2, with D tentatively TRBD1 or TRBD2 (5 bases each). The CDR3 runs 11 residues. The V gene's germline CDR1 is SNHLY and CDR2 FYNNEI. V shed 5 bases and J shed 9 bases, with 11 bases lying between them. The CDR3 region has the DNA TGTGCCAGCAGTAATGGGGGATGGCAGTACTTC. Its translation: CASSNGGWQYF.

This chain joins TRBV7-9 and TRBJ2-3; 10 nucleotides line up with TRBD2. The V segment lost 5 bases and the J segment 5 bases; nucleotides outside the gene matches: 7. CDR1 SEHNR and CDR2 FQNEAQ come from the germline V gene (reference sequence). The length of the CDR3 is 15 residues. CDR3 in DNA: TGTGCCAGCAGCACAAACCCTAGCGGGGGAGATACGCAGTATTTT. It encodes CASSTNPSGGDTQYF.

This clonotype was counted ten times or more. V is TRBV11-2 and J is TRBJ2-5, with 8 bases fitting TRBD1. Unmatched junction bases numbered 5, after V lost 4 bases and J lost 4 bases. This CDR3 has 14 residues. The germline CDR1 and CDR2 sequences are SGHAT and FQNNGV. The CDR3 DNA reads TGTGCCAGCAGCTATACAGGGGGTTTAGAGACCCAGTACTTC. This sequence encodes CASSYTGGLETQYF.

A single count supports this clonotype. The DNA of the CDR3 is TGTGCCACCAGCAGAGATCAAGGCGCTAGCACAGATACGCAGTATTTT. Protein: CATSRDQGASTDTQYF. This rearrangement joins TRBV15 to TRBJ2-3; D is ambiguous. V shed 0 bases and J shed 0 bases, with 10 bases lying between them. Looked up from germline, CDR1 is LNHNV and CDR2 is YYDKDF (reference sequence). There are 16 residues in the CDR3.

The chain couples TRBV14 to TRBJ2-4, with D uncertain. Germline-derived CDR1 and CDR2 are SGHDN and FVKESK. The CDR3 totals 13 residues. Deletions cut 1 base from V and 11 bases from J, with 12 bases between. The DNA for the CDR3 is TGTGCCAGCAGCCAAGGTGTCATTGGCGTTCAGTACTTC. Its translation: CASSQGVIGVQYF.

This sequence joins TRBV12-3 or TRBV12-4 and TRBJ1-1; D not certain. This CDR3 is 14 amino acids long. V lost 6 bases to trimming and J lost 7 bases, with 18 bases between them. Written as DNA, the CDR3 is TGTGCCAGCAGACCCCCCGCAAGGGCCTATGAAGCTTTCTTT. It translates to CASRPPARAYEAFF.

The genes are TRBV10-3 and TRBJ1-5; D is possibly TRBD1 (6 bases). Per the germline V gene, CDR1 is ENHRY and CDR2 is SYGVKD. Between the trimmed V and J ends, which lost 6 bases and 1 base, there was a span of 19 bases. The CDR3 is made up of 17 amino acids. The CDR3 nucleotides are TGTGCCATCAGCCAGCCAGGGGAGGGTGGAAGCAATCAGCCCCAGCATTTT. This sequence encodes CAISQPGEGGSNQPQHF.

In the case of this clonotype: The junction departs from the called germline gene at one end, perhaps through a read error. The rearrangement links TRBV9 to TRBJ2-3; 7 nucleotides line up with TRBD2. Per the germline V gene, CDR1 is SGDLS and CDR2 is YYNGEE. This CDR3 region has 15 residues. CDR3 bases: TGTGCCAGCAGCGACGGAAGCGGGATAGCAGATACGCAATATTTT. Its translation: CASSDGSGIADTQYF.